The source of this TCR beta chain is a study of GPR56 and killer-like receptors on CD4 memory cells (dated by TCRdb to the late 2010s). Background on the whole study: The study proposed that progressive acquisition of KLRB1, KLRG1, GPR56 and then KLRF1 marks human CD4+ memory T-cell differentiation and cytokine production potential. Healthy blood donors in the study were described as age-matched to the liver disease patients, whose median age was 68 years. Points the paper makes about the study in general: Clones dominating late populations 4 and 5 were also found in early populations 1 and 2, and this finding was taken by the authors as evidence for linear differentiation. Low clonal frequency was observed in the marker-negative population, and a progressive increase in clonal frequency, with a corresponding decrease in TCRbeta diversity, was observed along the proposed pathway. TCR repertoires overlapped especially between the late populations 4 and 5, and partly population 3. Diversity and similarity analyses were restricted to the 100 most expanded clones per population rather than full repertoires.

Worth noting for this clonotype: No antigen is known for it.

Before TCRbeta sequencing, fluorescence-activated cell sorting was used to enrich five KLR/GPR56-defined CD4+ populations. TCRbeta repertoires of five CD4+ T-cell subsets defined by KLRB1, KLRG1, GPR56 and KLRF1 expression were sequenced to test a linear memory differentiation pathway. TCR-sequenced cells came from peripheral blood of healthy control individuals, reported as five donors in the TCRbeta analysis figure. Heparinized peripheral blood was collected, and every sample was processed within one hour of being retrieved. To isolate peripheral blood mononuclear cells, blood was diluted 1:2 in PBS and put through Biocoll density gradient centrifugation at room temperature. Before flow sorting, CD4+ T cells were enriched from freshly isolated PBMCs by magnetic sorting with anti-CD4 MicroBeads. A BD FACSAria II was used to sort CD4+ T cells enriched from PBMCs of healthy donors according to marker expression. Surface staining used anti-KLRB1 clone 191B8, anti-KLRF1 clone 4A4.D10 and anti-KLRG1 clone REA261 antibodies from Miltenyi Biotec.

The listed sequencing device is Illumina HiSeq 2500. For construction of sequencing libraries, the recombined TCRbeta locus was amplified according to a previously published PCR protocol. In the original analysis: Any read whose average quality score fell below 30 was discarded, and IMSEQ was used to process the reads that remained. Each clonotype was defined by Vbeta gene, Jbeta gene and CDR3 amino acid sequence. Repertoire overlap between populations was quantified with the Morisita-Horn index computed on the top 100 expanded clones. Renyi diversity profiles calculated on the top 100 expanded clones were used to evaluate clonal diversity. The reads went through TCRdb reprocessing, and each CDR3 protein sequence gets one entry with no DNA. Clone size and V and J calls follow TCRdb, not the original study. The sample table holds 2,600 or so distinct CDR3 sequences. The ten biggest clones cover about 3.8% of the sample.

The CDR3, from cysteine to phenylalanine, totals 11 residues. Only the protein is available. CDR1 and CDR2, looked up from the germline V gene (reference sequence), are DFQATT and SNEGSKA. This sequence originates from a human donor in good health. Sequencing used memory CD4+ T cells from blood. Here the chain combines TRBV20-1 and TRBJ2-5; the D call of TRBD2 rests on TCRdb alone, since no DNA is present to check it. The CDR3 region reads CSKTIQETQYF.